This T cell receptor (beta chain) emerged from a study of blood T cell repertoires in COVID-19. Study-wide background: Nucleic acid was either cDNA or gDNA, and it came from T cells, B-cell-depleted T cells, or PBMCs.

V lost 3 bases, J lost 1 base, and 3 bases stayed unmatched. CDR1 is SGDLS and CDR2 is YYNGEE in the germline V gene. The CDR3 contains 15 residues. In the original workflow: How many nucleated cells were present was estimated from reference gene primer amplification. Data came from immunoSEQ multiplex PCR; TCRdb stores just in-frame clones and leaves some out. The D gene and trimming were derived from the DNA, and the V and J assignments and clone size from that table. Here the sample spans 75,000 to 100,000 clones, roughly 80% being singletons. V and J are TRBV9 and TRBJ2-2; 7 bases fit TRBD1. Sequencing was carried out using peripheral blood. The clonotype comes from a man aged 60 to 75 with acute or convalescent COVID-19. The CDR3 DNA reads as TGTGCCAGCAGCGCCGACAGGGTGAACACCGGGGAGCTGTTTTTT. Residues: CASSADRVNTGELFF. The variable domain in full, completed from reference TRBV9 and TRBJ2-2, reads DSGVTQTPKHLITATGQRVTLRCSPRSGDLSVYWYQQSLDQGLQFLIQYYNGEERAKGNILERFSAQQFPDLHSELNLSSLELGDSALYFCASSADRVNTGELFFGEGSRLTVL.